The 30 T cell receptor beta chains given below trace back to one sample, sequenced in a study of cytomegalovirus exposure and HLA in healthy donors. The primer mix had 60 Vbeta and 13 Jbeta primers. Profiled with immunoSEQ multiplex PCR; TCRdb holds only in-frame clones, not every one. The table shows about 140,000 clones, with 70% occurring only once. Sequenced input: PBMCs. These TCRs come from a woman in her 30s in good health and CMV-seronegative.

This clone is a singleton in its sample. The rearrangement uses TRBV28 and TRBJ1-1; tentatively, D is TRBD1 (6 bases). V shed 2 bases and J shed 1 base, with 11 bases lying between them. This CDR3 region has 15 residues. Germline V lookup: CDR1 MDHEN, CDR2 SYDVKM. CDR3: CASSLGGGWNTEAFF. The CDR3 DNA follows: TGTGCCAGCAGTTTAGGGGGGGGCTGGAACACTGAAGCTTTCTTT.

The rearrangement links TRBV5-5 to TRBJ1-2; D remains unclear. This CDR3 spans 15 amino acids. V lost 1 base to trimming and J lost 1 base, with 11 bases between them. Germline-derived CDR1 and CDR2 are SGHKS and YYEKEE (reference sequence). The CDR3, as DNA: TGTGCCAGCAGCTTGCGGATAACAGATAACTATGGCTACACCTTC. Its protein is CASSLRITDNYGYTF.

The V gene is TRBV4-2, the J gene TRBJ2-1; possible D gene TRBD2, 6 bases. V gave up 0 bases and J gave up 0 bases, with 12 bases separating them. CDR3 length: 17 residues. Germline loops: CDR1 LGHNA, CDR2 YNFKEQ. DNA for the CDR3: TGTGCCAGCAGCCAAGATGGTTTCGGGAGCTCCTACAATGAGCAGTTCTTC. The encoded protein is CASSQDGFGSSYNEQFF.

The chain carries TRBV11-3 and TRBJ1-1, with D maybe TRBD1 (6 bases). The CDR3 is 13 amino acids. From germline, CDR1 is SGHNT and CDR2 YENEEA. Trimming took 5 bases from V and 4 from J, leaving 11 bases between them. Here the CDR3 DNA reads TGTGCCAGCAGCGGCGGACAGCGCACTGAAGCTTTCTTT. The encoded protein is CASSGGQRTEAFF.

The CDR3 nucleotides are TGCGCCAGCAGTGAGTCTCGGGACAGCAGTTACGAGCAGTACTTC. Its translation is CASSESRDSSYEQYF. The rearrangement links TRBV10-1 to TRBJ2-7; TRBD1 matches 7 bases. Per the germline V gene, CDR1 is WNHNN and CDR2 is SYGVQD (reference sequence). This CDR3 contains 15 residues. The ends lost 0 bases at V and 4 bases at J; junction bases unmatched: 6.

This clone has a handful of counts. This rearrangement joins TRBV4-1 to TRBJ1-3; D might be TRBD1 (5 bases). The germline CDR1 and CDR2 sequences are MGHRA and YSYEKL. V shed 1 base and J shed 0 bases, with 10 bases lying between them. This CDR3 has 16 residues. The CDR3 DNA sequence: TGCGCCAGCAGCCAAGGGGGGACTGTCTCTGGAAACACCATATATTTT. Protein product: CASSQGGTVSGNTIYF.

This chain connects TRBV28 to TRBJ2-5, with 8 bases that match TRBD2. Germline V gene data show CDR1 as MDHEN and CDR2 as SYDVKM. This CDR3 is 18 amino acids long. J lost 2 bases, V lost 4 bases, and 15 bases had no gene match. For the CDR3, the DNA is TGTGCCAGCAGTTCTCGGGATCTTAGCGGGGTGGTTCAAGAGACCCAGTACTTC. It specifies CASSSRDLSGVVQETQYF.

This clone has only one observation. The V and J genes are TRBV29-1 and TRBJ1-1; 10 bases are shared with TRBD1. The V segment lost 3 bases and the J segment 4 bases; nucleotides outside the gene matches: 5. The germline gives CDR1 SQVTM, CDR2 ANQGSEA. This CDR3 region has 14 residues. The CDR3 sequence: CSVERQGAGTEAFF. CDR3 coding DNA: TGCAGCGTTGAGAGACAGGGGGCCGGCACTGAAGCTTTCTTT.

The genes are TRBV5-1 and TRBJ1-3; D unresolved. The V gene lost 2 bases and the J gene lost 0 bases, with 9 bases spanning the gap. Germline V lookup: CDR1 SGHRS, CDR2 YFSETQ. The CDR3 is made up of 15 amino acids. The CDR3 nucleotides are TGCGCCAGCAGCTTAGCAGGAAACTCTGGAAACACCATATATTTT. This encodes CASSLAGNSGNTIYF.

V is TRBV5-6 and J is TRBJ2-2; D might be TRBD2 (6 bases). With 4 bases removed from V and 4 bases from J, the gap between germline ends came to 17 bases. This CDR3 is 16 amino acids long. The germline CDR1 and CDR2 sequences are SGHDT and YYEEEE. The CDR3 spells CASSIDRDWITGELFF. The CDR3 bases are TGTGCCAGCAGCATAGACCGGGACTGGATCACCGGGGAGCTGTTTTTT.

The chain recombines TRBV4-1 with TRBJ2-1; 7 positions agree with TRBD2. The V segment lost 0 bases and the J segment 0 bases; nucleotides outside the gene matches: 8. The CDR3 loop spans 18 amino acids. Germline CDR1 and CDR2: MGHRA and YSYEKL. CDR3 loop: CASSQDSTSVSSYNEQFF. The DNA of the CDR3 is TGCGCCAGCAGCCAAGATAGTACTAGCGTTAGCTCCTACAATGAGCAGTTCTTC.

The V call is TRBV30, the J call TRBJ1-2; possibly TRBD1 for D (6 bases). The germline V gene has CDR1 GTSNPN and CDR2 SVGIG (reference sequence). This CDR3 is 15 amino acids long. V was shortened by 7 bases and J by 3 bases, with 21 bases between the two germline ends. CDR3 coding DNA: TGTGCCTCCATCCGCGGTGGCAGGGGAGACTATGGCTACACCTTC. Amino acids: CASIRGGRGDYGYTF. Combining the CDR3 with reference TRBV30 and TRBJ1-2 gives the whole variable domain SQTIHQWPATLVQPVGSPLSLECTVEGTSNPNLYWYRQAAGRGLQLLFYSVGIGQISSEVPQNLSASRPQDRQFILSSKKLLLSDSGFYLCASIRGGRGDYGYTFGSGTRLTVV.

This chain uses TRBV18 with TRBJ1-5, with 8 bases identical to TRBD1. This CDR3 is built from 16 residues. Germline-derived CDR1 and CDR2 are KGHSH and LQKENI. With 2 bases clipped from V and 7 bases from J, the junction kept 10 bases outside the gene matches. CDR3 nucleotide sequence: TGTGCCAGCTCACCAAGGATTGCAGGGACAGGACAGCCCCAGCATTTT. Translated: CASSPRIAGTGQPQHF.

This clone is judged medium-sized. The chain joins TRBV25-1 to TRBJ1-3; unclear D gene. The CDR3 has 14 amino acids. Germline CDR1 and CDR2: MGHDK and SYGVNS. Trimming took off 5 bases at V and 2 bases at J, with 10 bases between the two ends. The CDR3: CASSPRGAGNTIYF. The CDR3 region has the DNA TGTGCCAGCAGTCCCCGGGGTGCTGGAAACACCATATATTTT.

This chain joins TRBV2 and TRBJ2-2; TRBD2 matches at 9 bases. V was pared by 3 bases and J by 4 bases, with 3 bases of the junction left unmatched. CDR3 length: 15 amino acids. Germline CDR1 is SNHLY and CDR2 is FYNNEI. The CDR3 here is CASSEEAGGTGELFF. CDR3 in DNA: TGTGCCAGCAGTGAGGAAGCGGGAGGCACCGGGGAGCTGTTTTTT.

This rearrangement joins TRBV29-1 to TRBJ1-5; a weak D match, TRBD1 (5 bases). Germline-derived CDR1 and CDR2 are SQVTM and ANQGSEA. Trimming cost V 4 bases and J 5 bases, with 15 bases left between them. This CDR3 is built from 14 residues. CDR3 coding DNA: TGCAGCGTTGGTCAGGGATACGGAGATCAGCCCCAGCATTTT. Translated, it gives CSVGQGYGDQPQHF.

The chain combines TRBV11-2 with TRBJ2-1; TRBD2 is a possible D gene (6 bases). The length of the CDR3 is 15 residues. CDR1 and CDR2 from the germline V gene are SGHAT and FQNNGV. The V end lost 4 bases, the J end lost 3 bases, and 13 bases lay between the germline ends. The CDR3 loop reads CASSSTRRGYNEQFF. The CDR3 DNA reads as TGTGCCAGCAGCTCCACCCGGCGGGGCTACAATGAGCAGTTCTTC.

This clone was detected only a few times. This sequence joins TRBV6-1 and TRBJ1-5; the D is unclear. Deletions cut 1 base from V and 7 bases from J, with 8 bases between. The CDR3 contains 13 residues. Germline CDR1 MNHNS, CDR2 SASEGT. The CDR3 region has the DNA TGTGCCAGCAGTGAAGTATCGGGACAGCCCCAGCATTTT. Translating it yields CASSEVSGQPQHF.

V is TRBV6-5 and J is TRBJ2-5; D not certain. V was cut by 0 bases and J by 7 bases, with 12 bases left in between. The V gene's germline CDR1 is MNHEY and CDR2 SVGAGI. CDR3 size: 14 residues. The CDR3 loop reads CASSYSAVPGTQYF. Written as DNA, the CDR3 is TGTGCCAGCAGTTACTCGGCAGTGCCAGGGACCCAGTACTTC.

The chain is built from TRBV4-1 and TRBJ1-3, with no clear D. The CDR3 spans 17 residues. V lost 0 bases and J 4 bases, leaving 16 bases between the germline ends. Looked up from germline, CDR1 is MGHRA and CDR2 is YSYEKL. This CDR3 is CASSQDPLLGAGNTIYF. The CDR3 coding sequence is TGCGCCAGCAGCCAAGACCCATTACTAGGAGCAGGAAACACCATATATTTT.

The chain has TRBV11-2 and TRBJ1-3; no reliable D call. V shed 3 bases and J shed 0 bases, with 6 bases lying between them. The CDR3 is made up of 14 amino acids. Germline V gene data show CDR1 as SGHAT and CDR2 as FQNNGV. The CDR3 nucleotides are TGTGCCAGCAGCTTCGGACTCTCTGGAAACACCATATATTTT. It codes for CASSFGLSGNTIYF.

The chain recombines TRBV10-2 with TRBJ2-5; TRBD2 aligns across 8 bases. V shed 7 bases, J shed 3 bases, and the junction held 7 bases outside the gene matches. Germline assignment: CDR1 WSHSY and CDR2 SAAADI. The CDR3 loop spans 14 amino acids. CDR3 sequence reads: CASTPSGWEETQYF. CDR3 DNA sequence: TGCGCCAGCACCCCTAGCGGGTGGGAAGAGACCCAGTACTTC.

This clone has a handful of counts. The chain uses TRBV25-1 and TRBJ1-2; a possible D gene is TRBD1 (5 bases). Germline V lookup: CDR1 MGHDK, CDR2 SYGVNS. With 5 bases removed from V and 4 bases from J, the gap between germline ends came to 8 bases. The CDR3 extends over 12 amino acids. The DNA for the CDR3 is TGTGCCAGCAGTCCGGGGGGCTATGGCTACACCTTC. It is translated as CASSPGGYGYTF.

As DNA, the CDR3 is TGCGCCAGCACCAAAGCGGGAGTTAAAAAGACCCAGTACTTC. It specifies CASTKAGVKKTQYF. The rearrangement uses TRBV10-2 and TRBJ2-5; 8 nucleotides line up with TRBD2. Germline V gene sequence: CDR1 WSHSY, CDR2 SAAADI. V lost 7 bases to trimming and J lost 6 bases; unmatched junction nucleotides: 10. The CDR3 runs 14 residues.

This chain links TRBV30 with TRBJ2-4; 7 nucleotides align to TRBD2. The V gene end was trimmed by 3 bases and the J gene end by 6 bases; junction bases not matched to a gene: 8. The CDR3 spans 14 residues. CDR1 is GTSNPN, CDR2 SVGIG, per germline (reference sequence). The CDR3 sequence is CAWSVPSGRNIQYF. The CDR3, as DNA: TGTGCCTGGAGCGTCCCTAGCGGACGAAACATTCAGTACTTC. Full variable domain (rest looked up from reference TRBV30 and TRBJ2-4): SQTIHQWPATLVQPVGSPLSLECTVEGTSNPNLYWYRQAAGRGLQLLFYSVGIGQISSEVPQNLSASRPQDRQFILSSKKLLLSDSGFYLCAWSVPSGRNIQYFGAGTRLSVL.

The V gene is TRBV27, the J gene TRBJ2-4; TRBD2 aligns across 13 bases. CDR3 length: 17 residues. Germline V gene lookup returns CDR1 MNHEY and CDR2 SMNVEV (reference sequence). Trimming removed 6 bases from V and 2 bases from J; junction bases left unmatched: 7. The CDR3 protein is CASRQLAGGYTKNIQYF. CDR3 nucleotide sequence: TGTGCCAGCAGACAACTAGCGGGAGGGTATACCAAAAACATTCAGTACTTC.

This chain links TRBV7-2 with TRBJ1-1; unclear D gene. The V gene's germline CDR1 is SGHTA and CDR2 FQGNSA. CDR3 size: 13 residues. Trimming removed 2 bases at V and 6 bases at J, with 10 bases between. CDR3 sequence: CASSLSRTAEAFF. For the CDR3, the DNA is TGTGCCAGCAGCTTATCTCGGACTGCTGAAGCTTTCTTT.

CDR3 region: CASSLEGGPTEAFF. The CDR3 DNA reads TGCGCCAGCAGCTTGGAGGGCGGGCCAACTGAAGCTTTCTTT. This chain links TRBV5-1 with TRBJ1-1; D call uncertain. Germline-derived CDR1 and CDR2 are SGHRS and YFSETQ. The CDR3 length is 14 residues. V lost 0 bases and J lost 5, with 11 bases in between.

This clone was recorded a few times. This chain uses TRBV6-6 with TRBJ1-4; 7 nucleotides agree with TRBD1. Germline lookup yields CDR1 MNHNY and CDR2 SVGAGI (reference sequence). The V segment lost 0 bases and the J segment 3 bases; nucleotides outside the gene matches: 4. The CDR3 is 16 amino acids. The CDR3 region has the DNA TGTGCCAGCAGTTACTCCACAGGGGCGGCTAATGAAAAACTGTTTTTT. Protein product: CASSYSTGAANEKLFF.

The chain combines TRBV2 with TRBJ1-1; the D gene is possibly TRBD1 (5 bases). The CDR3 has 14 amino acids. V lost 6 bases and J 4 bases, leaving 15 bases between the germline ends. Germline V gene lookup returns CDR1 SNHLY and CDR2 FYNNEI. CDR3 bases: TGTGCCAGCAGGGGGCCGGCCTTGAGCACTGAAGCTTTCTTT. This codes for CASRGPALSTEAFF.